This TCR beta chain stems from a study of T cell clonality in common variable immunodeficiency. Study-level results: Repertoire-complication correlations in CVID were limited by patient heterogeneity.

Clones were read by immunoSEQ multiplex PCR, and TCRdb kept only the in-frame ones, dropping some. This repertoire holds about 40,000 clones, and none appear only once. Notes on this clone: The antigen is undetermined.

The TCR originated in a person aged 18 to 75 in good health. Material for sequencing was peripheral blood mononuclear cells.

Incomplete CDR3 DNA: TGTGCCAGCAGCCTAGACAGCCGAGAGACG. Its protein is CASSLDSRET. The whole CDR3 region reads CASSLDSRETQYF. This chain uses TRBV7-9 with TRBJ2-3; maybe TRBD1 (5 bases). Read coverage stops 3 residues before the CDR3 terminus; the germline J gene supplies the remainder. CDR3 length: 13 amino acids. Germline V CDR1 and CDR2: SEHNR, FQNEAQ (reference sequence).